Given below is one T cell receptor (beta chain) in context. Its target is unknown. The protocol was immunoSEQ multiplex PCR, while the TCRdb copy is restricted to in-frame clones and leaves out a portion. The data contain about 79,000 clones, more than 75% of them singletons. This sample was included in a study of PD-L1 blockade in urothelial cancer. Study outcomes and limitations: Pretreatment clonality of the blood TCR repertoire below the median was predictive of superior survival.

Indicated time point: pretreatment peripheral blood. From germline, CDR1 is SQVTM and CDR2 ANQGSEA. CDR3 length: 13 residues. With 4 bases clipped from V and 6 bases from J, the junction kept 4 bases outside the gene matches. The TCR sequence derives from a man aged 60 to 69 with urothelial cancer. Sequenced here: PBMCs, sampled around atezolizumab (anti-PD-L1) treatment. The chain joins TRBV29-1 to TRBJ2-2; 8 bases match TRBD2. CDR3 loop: CSVGAGGAGELFF. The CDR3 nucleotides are TGCAGCGTTGGAGCCGGGGGGGCCGGGGAGCTGTTTTTT.